This T cell receptor (beta chain) was recovered during a study of blood T cells in healthy people across ages. Findings of the study overall: Diversity estimated from one million T cells was considered an underestimate. For the donors, CMV status was unknown and possibly confounded expanded clonotype changes.

Then a second PCR, running about 6 to 12 cycles, was carried out with a sample-barcoded 5' primer and a J-beta primer mix. TCRdb reprocessed the 5' RACE reads via MiXCR and lists one record per CDR3 protein. This sample has 800,000 or so distinct CDR3 sequences, with under 80% found just once. The CDR3 extends over 15 amino acids. CDR1 and CDR2 from the germline V gene are SGHAT and FQNNGV. The junction had 11 bases not matched to a gene; V was cut back by 6 bases and J by 5 bases. Russia was home to the donors, healthy Caucasian individuals aged roughly 6 to 100. Samples had at least 6.5 million PBMCs isolated from them. Comment on this clonotype: Its target is unknown.

The J gene is TRBJ2-7, the V gene TRBV11-2, with TRBD2 matching over 9 bases. This receptor was obtained from a man aged 25-45 years in good health. Sequencing was performed on blood. The CDR3 sequence: CASSKPGLAGNEQYF. The CDR3 DNA sequence: TGTGCCAGCAGTAAGCCGGGGCTAGCGGGGAACGAGCAGTACTTC.